The T cell receptor beta chain under discussion was sequenced for a study of blood T cell repertoires in COVID-19. Overall study context: COVID-19 samples from acute and convalescent phases originated in the United States, Italy and Spain. The analysed material was cDNA or gDNA that came from T cells, B-cell-depleted T cells, or PBMCs.

Original analysis: Amplification from reference gene primers served as the basis for estimated nucleated cell counts. Measured with immunoSEQ multiplex PCR; TCRdb has only the in-frame clones, and not every one. V, J and clone size are taken as reported in that table, and D and trimming were inferred from the DNA itself. The sample carries roughly 250,000 clones, more than 60% recorded once. V gave up 2 bases and J gave up 10 bases; unmatched junction bases: 8. Germline assignment: CDR1 SGHTS and CDR2 YDEGEE. The CDR3 contains 14 residues. Sequences were obtained from peripheral blood. The chain combines TRBV5-8 with TRBJ1-4; 7 bases match TRBD1. This clonotype originated in a woman between 35 and 50 years old with active or convalescent COVID-19. CDR3 amino acids: CASSLGDSVGKLFF. The CDR3 nucleotides read TGTGCCAGCAGCTTAGGGGACAGTGTGGGAAAACTGTTTTTT. The whole variable domain, remainder taken from reference TRBV5-8 and TRBJ1-4, is EAGVTQSPTHLIKTRGQQATLRCSPISGHTSVYWYQQALGLGLQFLLWYDEGEERNRGNFPPRFSGRQFPNYSSELNVNALELEDSALYLCASSLGDSVGKLFFGSGTQLSVL.